This T cell receptor (beta chain) was sequenced for a study of T-cell reconstitution after alpha-beta-depleted transplantation in children. Preparation of the TCRbeta library was carried out with unique molecular identifiers. Via MiXCR, TCRdb re-called the PCR reads, giving one row per CDR3 protein. This sample yields roughly 180,000 distinct CDR3 sequences, of which 11% are seen a single time; 13% belongs to the top ten. Many counts were recorded for this clonotype. V gave up 2 bases and J gave up 8 bases; unmatched junction bases: 13. Germline V gives CDR1 SGHTS, CDR2 YDEGEE. The CDR3 runs to 17 residues.

The input for sequencing was PBMCs, taken before TCRalphabeta/CD19-depleted stem cell transplant. This sequence was found in a boy aged 2-15 years with acute myeloid leukemia, due to receive a stem cell transplant. The chain is built from TRBV5-8 and TRBJ2-1, with 10 bases aligning to TRBD2. In nucleotides, the CDR3 is TGTGCCAGCAGCTTCCTCGGGACTAGCGAGGAGTACCATGAGCAGTTCTTC. This translates into CASSFLGTSEEYHEQFF.